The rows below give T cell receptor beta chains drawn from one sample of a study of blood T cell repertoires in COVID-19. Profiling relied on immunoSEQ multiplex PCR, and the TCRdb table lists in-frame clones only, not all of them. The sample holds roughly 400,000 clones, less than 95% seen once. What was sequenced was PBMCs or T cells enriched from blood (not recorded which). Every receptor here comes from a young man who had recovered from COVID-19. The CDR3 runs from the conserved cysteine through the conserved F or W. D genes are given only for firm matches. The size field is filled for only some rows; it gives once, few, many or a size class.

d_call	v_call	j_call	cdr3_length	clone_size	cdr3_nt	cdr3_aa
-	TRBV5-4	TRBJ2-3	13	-	TGTGCCAGCAGCTTGGACTCTACAGATACGCAGTATTTT	CASSLDSTDTQYF
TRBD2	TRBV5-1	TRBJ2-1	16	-	TGCGCCAGCAGCTTGGACCCGGGACTAGCGAACAATGAGCAGTTCTTC	CASSLDPGLANNEQFF
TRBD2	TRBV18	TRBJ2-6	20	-	TGTGCCAGCTCATCGACCGGGAGGACTAGCGGAACCTCTGGGGCCAACGTCCTGACTTTC	CASSSTGRTSGTSGANVLTF
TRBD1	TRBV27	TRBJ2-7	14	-	TGTGCCAGCGCTAAACAGGGGATGGTCCACGAGCAGTACTTC	CASAKQGMVHEQYF
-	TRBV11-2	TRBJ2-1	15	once	TGTGCCAGCAGCCGAGGCGGTAGCTCCTACAATGAGCAGTTCTTC	CASSRGGSSYNEQFF
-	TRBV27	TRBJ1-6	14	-	TGTGCCAGCAGTTTCCGGGGAAGCAATTCACCCCTCCACTTT	CASSFRGSNSPLHF
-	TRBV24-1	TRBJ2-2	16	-	TGTGCCACCAGTGATTTTCCCCAGGGACTCACCGGGGAGCTGTTTTTT	CATSDFPQGLTGELFF
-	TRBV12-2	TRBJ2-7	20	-	TGTGCAAGTCGCTTATGGACGGGCGGTAGCGGGAGGGATTCTCTCAACGAGCAGTACTTC	CASRLWTGGSGRDSLNEQYF
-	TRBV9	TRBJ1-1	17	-	TGTGCCAGCAGCCCCCCTCTGGGCAGGGCCACGAACACTGAAGCTTTCTTT	CASSPPLGRATNTEAFF
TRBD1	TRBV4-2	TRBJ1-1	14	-	TGTGCCTCCCGGGAGGGACAGCCGAACACTGAAGCTTTCTTT	CASREGQPNTEAFF
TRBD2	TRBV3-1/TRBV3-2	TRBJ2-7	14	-	TGTGCCAGCAGCCAAGCTAGCGGCCGCTACGAGCAGTACTTC	CASSQASGRYEQYF
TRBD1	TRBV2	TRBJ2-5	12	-	TGTGCCAGCAAGGGGACAGGGGGGACCCAGTACTTC	CASKGTGGTQYF
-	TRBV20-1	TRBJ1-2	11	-	TGCAGTGCTAGGGGCGGGTATGGCTACACCTTC	CSARGGYGYTF
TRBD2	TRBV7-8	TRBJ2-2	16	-	TGTGCCAGCAGGCTTACTAGCGGGACGAACACCGGGGAGCTGTTTTTT	CASRLTSGTNTGELFF